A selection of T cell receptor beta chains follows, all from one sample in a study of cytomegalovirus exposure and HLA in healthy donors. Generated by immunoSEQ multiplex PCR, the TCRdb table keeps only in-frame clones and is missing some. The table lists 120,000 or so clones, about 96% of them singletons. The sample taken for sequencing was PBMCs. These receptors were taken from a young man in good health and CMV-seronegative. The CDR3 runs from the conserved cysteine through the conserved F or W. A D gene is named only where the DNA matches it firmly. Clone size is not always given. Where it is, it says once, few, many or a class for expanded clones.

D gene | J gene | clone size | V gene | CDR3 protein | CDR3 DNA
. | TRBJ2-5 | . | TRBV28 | CASRTRRFQETQYF | TGTGCCAGCAGGACCCGGAGGTTTCAAGAGACCCAGTACTTC
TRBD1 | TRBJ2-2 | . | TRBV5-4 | CASSLGDRDTGELFF | TGTGCCAGCAGCTTGGGGGACAGAGACACCGGGGAGCTGTTTTTT
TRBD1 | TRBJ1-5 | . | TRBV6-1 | CASSAGQGEQPQHF | TGTGCCAGCAGTGCTGGACAGGGCGAACAGCCCCAGCATTTT
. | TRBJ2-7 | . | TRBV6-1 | CASASGNEVYEQYF | TGTGCCAGCGCCTCAGGGAACGAAGTTTACGAGCAGTACTTC
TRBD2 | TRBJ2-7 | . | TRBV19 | CASSSASGYEQYF | TGTGCCAGTAGTAGTGCTAGCGGCTACGAGCAGTACTTC
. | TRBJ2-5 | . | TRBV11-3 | CASSPHSTAQETQYF | TGTGCCAGCAGCCCCCATTCGACAGCGCAAGAGACCCAGTACTTC
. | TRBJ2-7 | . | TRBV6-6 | CASSYSGGYYEQYF | TGTGCCAGCAGTTACTCTGGAGGGTATTACGAGCAGTACTTC
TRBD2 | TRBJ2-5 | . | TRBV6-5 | CASRLHSGGQETQYF | TGTGCCAGCAGATTACATAGCGGGGGCCAAGAGACCCAGTACTTC
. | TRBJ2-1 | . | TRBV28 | CASSLVRFAAYNEQFF | TGTGCCAGCAGTTTAGTAAGGTTCGCGGCCTACAATGAGCAGTTCTTC
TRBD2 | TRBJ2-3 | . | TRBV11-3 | CASGPGGADTQYF | TGTGCCAGCGGACCGGGAGGCGCAGATACGCAGTATTTT
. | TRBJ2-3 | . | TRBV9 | CASSVVGLLTDTQYF | TGTGCCAGCAGCGTAGTGGGACTCCTCACAGATACGCAGTATTTT
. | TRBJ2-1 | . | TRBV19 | CASTLRLDSLFSNEQFF | TGTGCCAGTACCCTTCGCTTGGACAGTTTATTCTCCAATGAGCAGTTCTTC
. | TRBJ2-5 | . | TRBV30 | CAWAPRVETQYF | TGTGCCTGGGCCCCTCGGGTGGAGACCCAGTACTTC
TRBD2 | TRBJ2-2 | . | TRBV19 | CASSMMALAGVGTGELFF | TGTGCCAGTAGTATGATGGCTCTGGCGGGAGTGGGGACCGGGGAGCTGTTTTTT
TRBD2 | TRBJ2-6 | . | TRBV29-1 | CSVVQTWGGWGSGANVLTF | TGCAGCGTTGTTCAGACATGGGGAGGGTGGGGCTCTGGGGCCAACGTCCTGACTTTC
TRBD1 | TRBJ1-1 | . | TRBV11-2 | CASSPTGRQASNTEAFF | TGTGCCAGCAGCCCGACAGGGCGTCAGGCCTCTAACACTGAAGCTTTCTTT
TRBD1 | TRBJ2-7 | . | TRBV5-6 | CASSPGTDSYEQYF | TGTGCCAGCAGCCCAGGGACAGACTCCTACGAGCAGTACTTC
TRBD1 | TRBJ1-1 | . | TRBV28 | CAVGDREAFF | TGTGCCGTCGGGGACAGAGAAGCTTTCTTT
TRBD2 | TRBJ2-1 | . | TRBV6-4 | CASSDSRDTGTRASNEQFF | TGTGCCAGCAGTGACTCGAGGGACACCGGGACTAGGGCGTCGAATGAGCAGTTCTTC
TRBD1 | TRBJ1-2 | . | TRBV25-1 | CASSATGVNYGYTF | TGTGCCAGCAGCGCGACAGGGGTGAACTATGGCTACACCTTC
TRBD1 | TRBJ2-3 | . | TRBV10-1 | CASSESGTETDTQYF | TGCGCCAGCAGTGAGTCCGGGACAGAAACAGATACGCAGTATTTT
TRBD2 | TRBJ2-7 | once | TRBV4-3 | CASSQVDGLAFYEQYF | TGCGCCAGCAGCCAAGTCGATGGACTAGCGTTCTACGAGCAGTACTTC
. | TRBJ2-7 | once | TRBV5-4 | CASRAESYEQYF | TGTGCCAGCAGGGCGGAGTCCTACGAGCAGTACTTC
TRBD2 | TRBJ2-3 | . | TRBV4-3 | CASSPSGRADTQYF | TGCGCCAGCAGCCCAAGCGGGAGAGCAGATACGCAGTATTTT
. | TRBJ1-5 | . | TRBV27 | CASSSNQPQHF | TGTGCCAGCAGTTCAAATCAGCCCCAGCATTTT
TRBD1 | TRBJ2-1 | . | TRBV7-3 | CASSSRTGGSYNEQFF | TGTGCCAGCAGCTCGCGGACAGGGGGATCCTACAATGAGCAGTTCTTC
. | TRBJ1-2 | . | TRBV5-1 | CASSLAVARTNYGYTF | TGCGCCAGCAGCTTGGCCGTCGCCAGGACTAACTATGGCTACACCTTC
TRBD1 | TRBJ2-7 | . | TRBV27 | CASSFATGVYYEQYF | TGTGCCAGCAGTTTCGCGACAGGGGTGTACTACGAGCAGTACTTC
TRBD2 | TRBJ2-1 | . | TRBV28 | CASGEGSYEQFF | TGTGCCAGCGGGGAGGGGAGCTATGAGCAGTTCTTC
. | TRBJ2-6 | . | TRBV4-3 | CASSQDLTSPGANVLTF | TGCGCCAGCAGCCAAGATCTCACATCCCCCGGGGCCAACGTCCTGACTTTC
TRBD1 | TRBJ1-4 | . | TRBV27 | CASSAHRGGGEKLFF | TGTGCCAGCAGTGCCCACAGGGGTGGGGGTGAAAAACTGTTTTTT
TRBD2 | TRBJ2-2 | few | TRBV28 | CASSLWSSGRRGGELFF | TGTGCCAGCAGTTTATGGTCTAGCGGGAGAAGGGGCGGGGAGCTGTTTTTT
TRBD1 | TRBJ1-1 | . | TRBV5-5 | CASNIGQGNTEAFF | TGTGCCAGCAACATAGGACAGGGGAACACTGAAGCTTTCTTT
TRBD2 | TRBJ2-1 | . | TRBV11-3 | CASSRGTSGRNTISYNEQFF | TGTGCCAGCAGTCGAGGGACTAGCGGGAGAAATACGATCTCCTACAATGAGCAGTTCTTC
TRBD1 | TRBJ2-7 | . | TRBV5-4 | CASSPGQGRAYEQYF | TGTGCCAGCAGCCCCGGACAGGGAAGGGCCTACGAGCAGTACTTC
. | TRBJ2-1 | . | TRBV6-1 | CASSEAGGILNEQFF | TGTGCCAGCAGTGAAGCGGGAGGCATTCTCAATGAGCAGTTCTTC
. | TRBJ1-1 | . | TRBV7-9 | CASSLRGAAAMNTEAFF | TGTGCCAGCAGCCTTCGGGGAGCGGCAGCCATGAACACTGAAGCTTTCTTT
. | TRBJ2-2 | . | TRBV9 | CASSVVWQTGELFF | TGTGCCAGCAGCGTAGTGTGGCAAACCGGGGAGCTGTTTTTT
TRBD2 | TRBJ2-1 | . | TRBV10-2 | CASSPGTSADEQFF | TGCGCCAGCAGTCCCGGGACTAGCGCGGATGAGCAGTTCTTC
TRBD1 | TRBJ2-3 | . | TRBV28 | CASSGDRGTDTQYF | TGTGCCAGCAGTGGGGACAGGGGAACAGATACGCAGTATTTT
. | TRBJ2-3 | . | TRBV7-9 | CASSSSRGTDTQYF | TGTGCCAGCAGCTCGTCCAGGGGCACAGATACGCAGTATTTT